Listed here are 6 T cell receptor beta chains from one sample, sequenced in a study of long-term antiretroviral therapy in people with HIV. It was version v3.0 of the immunoSEQ assay that was run at survey level. The repertoire was sequenced with immunoSEQ multiplex PCR; TCRdb's copy has only in-frame clones and lacks some. The sample consists of around 21,000 clones, roughly 84% of them appearing once. The source was unsorted PBMCs, collected 0.2 years before starting antiretroviral therapy. Receptor source: a man aged 18 to 30 with HIV.

The chain couples TRBV18 to TRBJ1-6; D is perhaps TRBD1 (5 bases). The CDR3 totals 15 residues. Germline assignment: CDR1 KGHSH and CDR2 LQKENI. Trimming took 2 bases from V and 5 from J, leaving 10 bases between them. CDR3 DNA: TGTGCCAGCTCACCATCTGGGGGTGATAATTCACCCCTCCACTTT. It encodes CASSPSGGDNSPLHF.

The rearrangement uses TRBV5-5 and TRBJ1-1; no clear D gene. CDR1 and CDR2 from the germline V gene are SGHKS and YYEKEE (reference sequence). This CDR3 is built from 15 residues. V dropped 1 base and J dropped 0 bases, with 10 bases sitting between them. CDR3 residues: CASSLYEIMNTEAFF. The CDR3 DNA reads TGTGCCAGCAGCTTGTATGAGATAATGAACACTGAAGCTTTCTTT.

The rearrangement links TRBV4-1 to TRBJ1-2; no clear D gene. Trimming removed 0 bases at V and 6 bases at J, with 14 bases between. In germline, CDR1 is MGHRA, CDR2 YSYEKL. The CDR3 is 15 amino acids. CDR3: CASSQDIDSEDGYTF. For the CDR3, the DNA is TGCGCCAGCAGCCAAGATATCGACTCCGAGGATGGCTACACCTTC.

The chain uses TRBV4-2 and TRBJ2-1; 13 nucleotides agree with TRBD2. V was pared by 1 base and J by 3 bases, with 6 bases of the junction left unmatched. This CDR3 is built from 18 residues. Germline values: CDR1 LGHNA, CDR2 YNFKEQ. The CDR3: CASSQARLAGGLYNEQFF. The CDR3 DNA follows: TGTGCCAGCAGCCAAGCCCGACTAGCGGGAGGTCTCTACAATGAGCAGTTCTTC.

For the CDR3, the DNA is TGTGCCAGCAGCCCGGGGGGGGCTGAAGCTTTCTTT. Translating gives CASSPGGAEAFF. The chain has TRBV7-6 and TRBJ1-1, with a possible D match to TRBD1 (5 bases). Trimming shortened V by 5 bases and J by 6 bases, and 10 bases separated the two germline ends. This CDR3 has 12 residues. The germline V gene encodes CDR1 SGHVS and CDR2 FNYEAQ.

Comment on this clone: At one end, the junction sequence differs from germline, possibly due to a read error. V usage is TRBV29-1 and J usage is TRBJ2-7; D possibly corresponds to TRBD2 (6 bases). CDR1 is SQVTM, CDR2 ANQGSEA, per germline. The CDR3 runs to 11 residues. CDR3 sequence reads: CSVVEGTHKRF. DNA for the CDR3: TGCAGCGTTGTGGAGGGGACTCACAAGCGCTTC.